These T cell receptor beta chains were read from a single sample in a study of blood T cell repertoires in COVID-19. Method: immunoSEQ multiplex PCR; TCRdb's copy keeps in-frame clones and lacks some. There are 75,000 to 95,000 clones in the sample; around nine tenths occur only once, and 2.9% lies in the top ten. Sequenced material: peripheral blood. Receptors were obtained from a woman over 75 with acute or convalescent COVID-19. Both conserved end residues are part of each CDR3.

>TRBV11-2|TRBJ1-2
CASSFVGGTSYGYTF
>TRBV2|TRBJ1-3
CASSEDRVAGNTIYF
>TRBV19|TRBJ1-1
CASSISSGDTEAFF
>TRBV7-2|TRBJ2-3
CASNPGGTDTQYF
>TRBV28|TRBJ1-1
CASKSPGGNTEAFF
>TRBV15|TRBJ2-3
CATSRQRGEGAITDTQYF
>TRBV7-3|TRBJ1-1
CASSFYSGTGKNTEAFF
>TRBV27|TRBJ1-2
CASSLLGQGSGYTF
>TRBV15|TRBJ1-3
CATSRDRPGVSGNTIYF
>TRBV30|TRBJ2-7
CAWSEAGGEQYF
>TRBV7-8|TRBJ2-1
CASSLVLAGAYSYNEQFF
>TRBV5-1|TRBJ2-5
CASSERLATETQYF
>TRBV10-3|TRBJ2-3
CAISEVWAADTQYF
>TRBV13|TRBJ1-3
CASSLLLNTIYF
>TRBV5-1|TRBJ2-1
CASSSQPGLAGVREQFF
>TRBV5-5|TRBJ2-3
CASSYNTDTQYF
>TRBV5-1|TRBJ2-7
CASSLAPGQGAYEQYF
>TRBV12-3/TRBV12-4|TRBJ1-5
CASRGQSNQPQHF
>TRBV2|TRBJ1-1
CASSGPKDRPGVDTEAFF
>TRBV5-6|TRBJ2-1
CASSLGRGYGQFF
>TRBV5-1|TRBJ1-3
CASSLMGSSGNTIYF
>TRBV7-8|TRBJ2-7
CASNGLQGAGEQYF
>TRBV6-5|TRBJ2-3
CAHNPGTSSTDTQYF
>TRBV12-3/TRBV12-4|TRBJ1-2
CASSLDGYGYTF
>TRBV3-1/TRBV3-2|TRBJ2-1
CASSQVQGSNEQFF
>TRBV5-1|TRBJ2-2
CASLPLAGANTGELFF
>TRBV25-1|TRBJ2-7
CATVGGGDEQYF
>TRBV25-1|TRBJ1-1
CASSGTGRNTEAFF
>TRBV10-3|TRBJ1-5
CAISPGQAPEAQHF
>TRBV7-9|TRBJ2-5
CASSPRETQYF
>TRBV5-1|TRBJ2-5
CASSPLGQQETQYF
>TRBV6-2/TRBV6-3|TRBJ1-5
CASSTRSGGTAWKPQHF
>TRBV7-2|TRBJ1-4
CASSLVSGGEDGEKLFF
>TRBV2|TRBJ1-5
CASSPGTGTLQPQHF
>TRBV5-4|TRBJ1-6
CASSKDSYNSPLHF
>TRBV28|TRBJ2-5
CASSLLGQSATQYF
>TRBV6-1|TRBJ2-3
CASSEAGVGEDTQYF
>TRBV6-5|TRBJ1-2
CASRDRAYNYGYTF
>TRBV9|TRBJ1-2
CASSTQGAVYGYTF
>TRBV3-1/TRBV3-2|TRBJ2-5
CASSRQRGNQETQYF
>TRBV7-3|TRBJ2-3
CASSLSLGTTDTQYF
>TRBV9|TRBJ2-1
CASSVAGGNEQFF
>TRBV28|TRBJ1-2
CASSTRESGGYTF
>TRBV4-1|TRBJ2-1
CASSATSGRILYEQFF
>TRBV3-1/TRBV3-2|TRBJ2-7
CASSQDIVGSGSSYEQYF
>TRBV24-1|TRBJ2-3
CATSQGSVDTQYF
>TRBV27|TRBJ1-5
CASSPPGAFNQPQHF
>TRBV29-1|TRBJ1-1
CSAGDGYTEAFF
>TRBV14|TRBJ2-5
CASSQDTRLAGFQETQYF
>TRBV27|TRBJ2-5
CASKPYGTSGISTWETQYF
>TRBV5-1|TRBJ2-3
CASSLWPGSTDTQYF
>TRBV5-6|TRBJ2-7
CASSLRPAETYEQYF
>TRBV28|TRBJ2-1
CASSSPTGGNNEQFF